The clone carrying this T cell receptor beta chain appeared a few times. These data are taken from a study of blood T cell repertoires in COVID-19. Turning to the study itself: Some COVID-19 samples were acute and others convalescent; all came from the United States, Italy and Spain.

V was shortened by 0 bases and J by 10 bases, with 17 bases between the two germline ends. The CDR3 contains 15 residues. In germline, CDR1 is SGDLS, CDR2 YYNGEE. Clones were sequenced by immunoSEQ multiplex PCR, and TCRdb holds only the in-frame ones, with some missing. The data show fewer than 500,000 clones, roughly 87% seen once. Sequencing was done on a sample of PBMCs or T cells enriched from blood (not recorded which). This TCR was sampled from a young woman with acute COVID-19. V usage is TRBV9 and J usage is TRBJ2-1, with D possibly being TRBD1 (5 bases). The CDR3 sequence: CASSVVQAPKFEQFF. CDR3 in DNA: TGTGCCAGCAGCGTAGTACAGGCCCCGAAGTTCGAGCAGTTCTTC.